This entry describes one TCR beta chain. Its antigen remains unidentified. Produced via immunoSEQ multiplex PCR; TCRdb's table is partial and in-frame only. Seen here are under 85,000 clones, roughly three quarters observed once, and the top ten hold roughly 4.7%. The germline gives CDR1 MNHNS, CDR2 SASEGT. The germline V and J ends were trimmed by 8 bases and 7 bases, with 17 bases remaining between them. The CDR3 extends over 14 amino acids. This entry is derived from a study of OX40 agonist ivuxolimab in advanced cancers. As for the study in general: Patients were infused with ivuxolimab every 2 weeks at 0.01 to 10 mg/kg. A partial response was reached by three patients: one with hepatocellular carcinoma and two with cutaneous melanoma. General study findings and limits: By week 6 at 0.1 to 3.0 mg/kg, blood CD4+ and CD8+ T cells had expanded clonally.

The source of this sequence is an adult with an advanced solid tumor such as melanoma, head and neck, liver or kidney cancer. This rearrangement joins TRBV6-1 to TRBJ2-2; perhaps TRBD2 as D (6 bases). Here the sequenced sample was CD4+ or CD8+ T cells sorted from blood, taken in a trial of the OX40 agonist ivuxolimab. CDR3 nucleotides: TGTGCCAGCTTCCCCTCGGGGGTCGGCGGGGAGCTGTTTTTT. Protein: CASFPSGVGGELFF.